The rows below give T cell receptor beta chains drawn from one sample of a study of shared clonotypes between healthy human individuals. Clones were read by immunoSEQ multiplex PCR, and TCRdb kept only the in-frame ones, dropping some. The repertoire includes 1 million to 1.3 million clones, around 82% of them detected once, and more than 0.55% sits in the top ten. The sample was memory CD4+ T cells from PBMCs. The receptors stem from a man between 18 and 35 years old in good health. Some clones in this sample may be carry-over from other donors' samples. Both conserved end residues are part of each CDR3. The D gene is left open where the match is weak. Expanded clones are given a class, and other clones once, few, many or no size at all.

TGCGCCAGCAGCCGAAACGATTGGGGAGGACTAGCGGGAAACTACGAGCAGTACTTC	CASSRNDWGGLAGNYEQYF	TRBD2	TRBV4-1	TRBJ2-7	.
TGTGCCAGCAGCCTCGGCAGGGAGGCCTACGAGCAGTACTTC	CASSLGREAYEQYF	.	TRBV4-2	TRBJ2-7	.
TGCGCCAGCAGCTTGGTGGTAGCGGGAGTAGATACGCAGTATTTT	CASSLVVAGVDTQYF	TRBD2	TRBV5-1	TRBJ2-3	few
TGTGCCAGCAGCTTAGGGACCAGCCCTAATACGCAGTATTTT	CASSLGTSPNTQYF	.	TRBV11-2	TRBJ2-3	.
TGTGCCAGCAGCACCCCCGGACAGGGGGACAATGAGCAGTTCTTC	CASSTPGQGDNEQFF	TRBD1	TRBV5-4	TRBJ2-1	.
TGTGCCAGCAGCCCTGGACGGAACACTGAAGCTTTCTTT	CASSPGRNTEAFF	.	TRBV7-3	TRBJ1-1	few
TGTGCCAGCAGCGTACGGAACCGAGAGACCCAGTACTTC	CASSVRNRETQYF	.	TRBV9	TRBJ2-5	.
TGTGCCAGTAGTACTCGGGGGACTGAAGCTTTCTTT	CASSTRGTEAFF	.	TRBV19	TRBJ1-1	.
TGTGCCAGTAGTACCAGGGACAGGGGTTCCTACGAGCAGTACTTC	CASSTRDRGSYEQYF	TRBD1	TRBV19	TRBJ2-7	.
TGTGCCAGCAACCCTGTGGGGGCCAACGTCCTGACTTTC	CASNPVGANVLTF	.	TRBV6-6	TRBJ2-6	.
TGTGCCAGCAGTGACCCACATTCCTCCTACAATGAGCAGTTCTTC	CASSDPHSSYNEQFF	.	TRBV6-6	TRBJ2-1	.
TGTGCCAGCAGCCGGACCGGGACAGGGGGTGAAAAACTGTTTTTT	CASSRTGTGGEKLFF	TRBD1	TRBV5-4	TRBJ1-4	.
TGCGCCAGCAGACTCACAGGGGCTGGAAACACCATATATTTT	CASRLTGAGNTIYF	TRBD1	TRBV5-1	TRBJ1-3	.
TGTGCCAGCAGTTACCCCCCGACAGGGGCTAGCCACGAGCAGTACTTC	CASSYPPTGASHEQYF	TRBD1	TRBV6-6	TRBJ2-7	.
TGTGCCAGCTCACAAGGAGACCAACTATATGGCTACACCTTC	CASSQGDQLYGYTF	.	TRBV18	TRBJ1-2	.
TGCGCCAGCAGTGCCGGCACCTCCTACGAGCAGTACTTC	CASSAGTSYEQYF	.	TRBV10-1	TRBJ2-7	.
TGTGCCAGCAGCCAAACAGGAAAGGTAGGGGTAGGTGAGCAGTTCTTC	CASSQTGKVGVGEQFF	.	TRBV13	TRBJ2-1	.
TGCGCCAGCAGCACTCCGACAGGGCCTAATGAAAAACTGTTTTTT	CASSTPTGPNEKLFF	TRBD1	TRBV5-1	TRBJ1-4	.
TGTGCCAGCAGCAGCGGGACTAGCGGGAGTCTCGAGCAGTACTTC	CASSSGTSGSLEQYF	TRBD2	TRBV7-3	TRBJ2-7	once
TGTGCCACCCAGGTCAGACTCAATCAGCCCCAGCATTTT	CATQVRLNQPQHF	.	TRBV19	TRBJ1-5	.
TGTGCCAGCCGAAGTTTAGCGGGAGGGAGGTCCATTCAGTACTTC	CASRSLAGGRSIQYF	TRBD2	TRBV6-5	TRBJ2-4	.
TGCGCCAGCAGCCGGAATCAGGGGGACGGGGAGACCCAGTACTTC	CASSRNQGDGETQYF	TRBD1	TRBV5-1	TRBJ2-5	.
TGCGCCAGCAGCTCCGGAGGGAACTATGGCTACACCTTC	CASSSGGNYGYTF	.	TRBV5-1	TRBJ1-2	.
TGTGCCAGTAGTAGGACAGGGAAGAACACTGAAGCTTTCTTT	CASSRTGKNTEAFF	TRBD1	TRBV19	TRBJ1-1	.
TGTGCCAGCAGCTTAGTAGCGGGCCCCAGGAGTGAGCAGTTCTTC	CASSLVAGPRSEQFF	TRBD2	TRBV7-2	TRBJ2-1	few
TGTGCCAGCACCAAACAGAGGTTAGACTATGGCTACACCTTC	CASTKQRLDYGYTF	.	TRBV9	TRBJ1-2	.
TGTGCCAGCAGACGACCAGATCTCTACGAGCAGTACTTC	CASRRPDLYEQYF	.	TRBV11-1	TRBJ2-7	.
TGTGCCACAATAGTGGGGGAGACCCAGTACTTC	CATIVGETQYF	.	TRBV11-1	TRBJ2-5	.
TGTGCCAGCAGTTACTCGAGAGGAGTAGGGGAACAGTACTTC	CASSYSRGVGEQYF	.	TRBV6-5	TRBJ2-7	.
TGTGCCAGCAGTCCTCAGTGGGACAGGGGGCGATACAATCAGCCCCAGCATTTT	CASSPQWDRGRYNQPQHF	TRBD1	TRBV28	TRBJ1-5	.
TGTGCCAGCAGCGTAGGAGGGGACAGGGGAGTTGAAAAACTGTTTTTT	CASSVGGDRGVEKLFF	TRBD1	TRBV9	TRBJ1-4	once
TGTGCCAGCAGTTTCGATAGCTCCTACAATGAGCAGTTCTTC	CASSFDSSYNEQFF	.	TRBV27	TRBJ2-1	.
TGTGCCACCAGCAGAGTGGGCTATGGCTACACCTTC	CATSRVGYGYTF	.	TRBV15	TRBJ1-2	few
TGTGCCAGCAGTGGAAAGTACGAGCAGTACTTC	CASSGKYEQYF	.	TRBV2	TRBJ2-7	.
TGTGCCAGCAGCCTCACGGGTACGACAGATCAGCCCCAGCATTTT	CASSLTGTTDQPQHF	.	TRBV7-2	TRBJ1-5	.
TGTGCCAGCAGGCCCCCCGGGGCTGATTCCTACGAGCAGTACTTC	CASRPPGADSYEQYF	.	TRBV28	TRBJ2-7	.
TGTGCCAGCTCACAACAGCACGTGGAGGGAGGGCGGACCGGGGAGCTGTTTTTT	CASSQQHVEGGRTGELFF	TRBD2	TRBV18	TRBJ2-2	.
TGCGCCAGCAGTTCCGGGACAGGGGAAACTGAAGCTTTCTTT	CASSSGTGETEAFF	TRBD1	TRBV5-1	TRBJ1-1	.
TGCGCCAGCAGCTTGGGGGGATACTCTGGAAACACCATATATTTT	CASSLGGYSGNTIYF	.	TRBV5-1	TRBJ1-3	.
TGCGCCAGCAGCCAAGGGGACAGCCAGCGGGTCTATGGCTACACCTTC	CASSQGDSQRVYGYTF	TRBD1	TRBV4-1	TRBJ1-2	.
TGTGCCAGCAGCTTAGGACTCTGGGGACGGAGCACAACGAACACTGAAGCTTTCTTT	CASSLGLWGRSTTNTEAFF	.	TRBV7-8	TRBJ1-1	.